This T cell receptor (beta chain) is drawn from a study of shared clonotypes between healthy human individuals. Study-wide findings and caveats: Across subsets, estimated richness was generally greater for naive than for memory populations. Exclusively blood specimens were collected; tissue repertoires likely differ.

Between the trimmed V and J ends, which lost 0 bases and 4 bases, there was a span of 9 bases. The CDR3 is 14 residues long. In germline, CDR1 is SGHVS, CDR2 FQNEAQ. Repertoires were generated with immunoSEQ multiplex PCR, while TCRdb's copy carries only in-frame clones and drops some. The sample holds about 1.1 million clones, 70% to 80% seen once. This clone was detected only a few times. Its antigen remains unknown. Other DNA sequences from this sample encode an identical CDR3 as well. The sample consisted of memory CD4+ T cells from PBMCs. Subset defined: CD45RA-negative fraction. The chain has TRBV7-8 and TRBJ1-1; tentative D call: TRBD1 (5 bases). The source is a man aged 18 to 30 in good health. Some clones in this sample may be carry-over from other donors' samples. In DNA form, the CDR3 reads TGTGCCAGCAGCTTAGCAGGGGTAGGCACTGAAGCTTTCTTT. Translating it yields CASSLAGVGTEAFF. The full variable domain, in which reference TRBV7-8 and TRBJ1-1 provide the parts outside the CDR3, is GAGVSQSPRYKVAKRGQDVALRCDPISGHVSLFWYQQALGQGPEFLTYFQNEAQLDKSGLPSDRFFAERPEGSVSTLKIQRTQQEDSAVYLCASSLAGVGTEAFFGQGTRLTVV.